This TCR beta chain emerged from a study of blood T cell repertoires in COVID-19 (dated by TCRdb to about 2020). In terms of the full investigation: Samples covering the acute and convalescent phases of COVID-19 were provided by collaborators in the United States, Italy and Spain. The prospective study material was composed of cDNA or gDNA derived from T cells, B-cell-depleted T cells, or PBMCs. The dataset comprised deeply sampled blood TCRbeta repertoires from subjects exposed to, actively infected with, or recovered from COVID-19. The repertoires were released in a freely available public database meant as a resource for research on the immune response to SARS-CoV-2. The samples were drawn from the first 160 participants of the ongoing ImmuneRACE study and from 950 to 1,500 subjects provided by 6 global collaborators. A de-identified subject ID, COVID-19 status, age in years and sex were almost always included in the sample metadata. Where available, HLA class I and class II types were obtained from metadata supplied by the sample provider rather than from assay-based typing. Points the paper makes about the study in general: How much clinical and demographic metadata was included differed by source and by participant, and the metadata was provided uncurated.

A single count supports this clone. Its antigen has not been determined. No much larger clone is present one base from it, and per-base qualities are unavailable. TCRbeta CDR3 regions were amplified from genomic DNA using the immunoSEQ Assay, a bias-controlled multiplex PCR. The authors' pipeline ran thus. Within the assay, amplification of reference gene primers was used to estimate how many nucleated cells each sample contained. To quantify the absolute abundance of each unique TCRbeta CDR3 rearrangement, sequence reads were collapsed and filtered. For each sample, productive Simpson clonality was calculated as the square root of Simpson's diversity index across productive rearrangements. This is the immuneACCESS table as TCRdb keeps it, with only in-frame sequences that have V and J called. A part of the clones is gone; compared with another copy, unresolved V genes explain less than half, and the rest is unexplained. The DNA gave D and trimming, while V, J and clone size come from that table. For this sample the table gives 320,000 or so clones, of which roughly 87% were detected only once. The ten largest clones represent approximately 1% of the sample.

Looking up the germline V gene (reference sequence) yields CDR1 SEHNR and CDR2 FQNEAQ. The CDR3 goes from the cysteine to the phenylalanine over 16 residues. Only the CDR3 region is kept as DNA, spanning 48 bases read in frame from base 1. Here V drops 4 bases and J drops 3 bases, and the junction holds 5 bases not matched to any gene. Enrolling through a virtual design, the prospective study's participants ranged in age from roughly 18 to 100 years and lived across approximately 25 United States geographic areas. In the prospective study, cohorts were assigned on the basis of participant-reported clinical history obtained from a screening survey and a study questionnaire. Recovered participants in ImmuneRACE Cohort 3 were defined by two consecutive negative NP/OP PCR tests, clearance by a healthcare professional, or resolution of symptoms. In the prospective study, whole blood, serum and a nasopharyngeal or oropharyngeal swab were collected from each participant by mobile phlebotomists. Prospective study participants could optionally give additional blood draws and questionnaires over a roughly 2-month period. Before DNA extraction, prospective study blood samples were shipped either frozen or at room temperature.

The rearranged chain carries TRBV7-9 and TRBJ2-2, and 10 junction bases match TRBD1. Sequenced sample: PBMCs or T cells enriched from blood (not recorded which). This receptor was taken from a woman younger than 45 who had recovered from COVID-19. The DNA sequence is TGTGCCAGCAGCTGGACTGGGACAGGGGACACCGGGGAGCTGTTTTTT. Its protein is CASSWTGTGDTGELFF. The reference TRBV7-9 and TRBJ2-2 proteins fill in what lies around the CDR3, so the full variable domain reads DTGVSQNPRHKITKRGQNVTFRCDPISEHNRLYWYRQTLGQGPEFLTYFQNEAQLEKSRLLSDRFSAERPKGSFSTLEIQRTEQGDSAMYLCASSWTGTGDTGELFFGEGSRLTVL.